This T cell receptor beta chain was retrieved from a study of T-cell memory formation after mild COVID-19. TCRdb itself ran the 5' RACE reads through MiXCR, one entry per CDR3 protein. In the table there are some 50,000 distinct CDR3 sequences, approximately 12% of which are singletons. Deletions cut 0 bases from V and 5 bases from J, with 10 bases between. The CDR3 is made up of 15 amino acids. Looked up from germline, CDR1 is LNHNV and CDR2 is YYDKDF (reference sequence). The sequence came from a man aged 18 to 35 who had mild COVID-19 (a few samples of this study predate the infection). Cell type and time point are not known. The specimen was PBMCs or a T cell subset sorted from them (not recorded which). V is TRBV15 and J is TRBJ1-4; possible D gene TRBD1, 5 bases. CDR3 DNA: TGTGCCACCAGCAGAGATCTGGGGGGGAATGAAAAACTGTTTTTT. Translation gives CATSRDLGGNEKLFF.